The 15 T cell receptor beta chains below were found in one sample sequenced in a study of early T cells in non-severe SARS-CoV-2 infection. Each CDR3 protein is one row after TCRdb ran MiXCR on the 5' RACE reads. The table has tens of thousands of distinct CDR3 sequences, over 9.5% seen once. Sequenced: whole blood. These TCRs come from an adult who was a healthcare worker with PCR-confirmed SARS-CoV-2 infection or an uninfected control (not recorded which).

V is TRBV5-1 and J is TRBJ2-3; 10 bases map to TRBD2. Germline V gene sequence: CDR1 SGHRS, CDR2 YFSETQ. The CDR3 is 15 amino acids. The V and J ends lost 1 base and 4 bases, in that order; junction bases with no gene match: 3. The CDR3 DNA reads TGCGCCAGCAGCTTGATTCTAGCGGGGGCAGATACGCAGTATTTT. As protein: CASSLILAGADTQYF.

In this sample, this clonotype turned up many times. The V and J genes are TRBV20-1 and TRBJ1-1; D possibly corresponds to TRBD1 (5 bases). This CDR3 contains 13 residues. V was clipped by 1 base and J by 3 bases, with 9 bases between them. Germline CDR1 and CDR2: DFQATT and SNEGSKA (reference sequence). The CDR3 loop reads CSARGGDYTEAFF. The CDR3 DNA sequence: TGCAGTGCTAGAGGGGGGGACTACACTGAAGCTTTCTTT.

There are many counts of this clonotype. This chain connects TRBV12-3 or TRBV12-4 to TRBJ1-6; 9 nucleotides line up with TRBD1. With V trimmed by 5 bases and J by 8 bases, 4 bases remained unmatched. This CDR3 comprises 14 residues. The CDR3 coding sequence is TGTGCCAGCAGTCTCACAGGGGGCTATTCACCCCTCCACTTT. Translated, it gives CASSLTGGYSPLHF.

This clonotype has a handful of counts. This chain uses TRBV2 with TRBJ2-7; TRBD2 might be the D (6 bases). CDR1 and CDR2 (germline): SNHLY, FYNNEI. There are 14 residues in the CDR3. Trimming shortened V by 7 bases and J by 1 base, and 14 bases separated the two germline ends. This chain's CDR3 is CASNQDYTSYEQYF. The CDR3 nucleotides are TGTGCCAGCAATCAGGACTACACTTCCTACGAGCAGTACTTC.

Only a few counts were recorded for this clonotype. This sequence joins TRBV7-2 and TRBJ2-5; D remains unclear. Trimming shortened V by 2 bases and J by 4 bases, and 8 bases separated the two germline ends. CDR1 and CDR2 (germline): SGHTA, FQGNSA. CDR3 length: 13 amino acids. CDR3 nucleotides: TGTGCCAGCAGCTTAATCGGTCGAGAGACCCAGTACTTC. Translation gives CASSLIGRETQYF.

This clonotype came up a few times. The rearrangement joins TRBV20-1 to TRBJ2-6, with a weak D call TRBD1 (6 bases). The CDR3 sequence is 15 residues long. The V end lost 5 bases, the J end lost 0 bases, and 11 bases lay between the germline ends. CDR1 and CDR2 (germline): DFQATT, SNEGSKA (reference sequence). The CDR3 protein is CSAVPRGSGANVLTF. In DNA form, the CDR3 reads TGCAGTGCTGTACCCAGGGGCTCTGGGGCCAACGTCCTGACTTTC.

This clonotype occurred a few times. The chain combines TRBV5-4 with TRBJ2-5; D is perhaps TRBD1 (5 bases). Trimming took 2 bases from V and 1 from J, leaving 9 bases between them. Germline V gene data show CDR1 as SGHNT and CDR2 as YYREEE (reference sequence). This CDR3 spans 14 amino acids. In nucleotides, the CDR3 is TGTGCCAGCAGCTTTGGACAAATCCAAGAGACCCAGTACTTC. Its translation: CASSFGQIQETQYF.

This clonotype came up a few times. The genes are TRBV7-2 and TRBJ2-1; 9 bases agree with TRBD2. From germline, CDR1 is SGHTA and CDR2 FQGNSA. V lost 5 bases to trimming and J lost 3 bases; unmatched junction nucleotides: 2. The CDR3 has 14 amino acids. The chain's CDR3 is CASSRTSVYNEQFF. As DNA, the CDR3 is TGTGCCAGCAGCCGGACTAGCGTCTACAATGAGCAGTTCTTC. Full variable domain (missing parts from reference TRBV7-2 and TRBJ2-1): GAGVSQSPSNKVTEKGKDVELRCDPISGHTALYWYRQSLGQGLEFLIYFQGNSAPDKSGLPSDRFSAERTGGSVSTLTIQRTQQEDSAVYLCASSRTSVYNEQFFGPGTRLTVL.

The sample holds many counts of this clonotype. This chain uses TRBV29-1 with TRBJ2-5; TRBD1 agrees at 9 bases. The CDR3 has 16 residues. The junction had 10 bases not matched to a gene; V was cut back by 3 bases and J by 2 bases. Germline V gene lookup returns CDR1 SQVTM and CDR2 ANQGSEA. CDR3 in amino acids: CSVDPSGTGLQETQYF. The DNA for the CDR3 is TGCAGCGTTGATCCCTCCGGGACAGGGCTTCAAGAGACCCAGTACTTC.

The sample holds a few counts of this clonotype. The V and J genes are TRBV20-1 and TRBJ2-3, with 7 bases fitting TRBD1. Germline assignment: CDR1 DFQATT and CDR2 SNEGSKA (reference sequence). This CDR3 contains 14 residues. Losses at the gene ends were 4 bases for V and 2 bases for J; bases not matched to a gene: 6. Written as DNA, the CDR3 is TGCAGTGCTACTCGACAGGGCCCCACAGATACGCAGTATTTT. Protein sequence: CSATRQGPTDTQYF.

The V call is TRBV10-2, the J call TRBJ1-5, with no clear D. Germline CDR1 WSHSY, CDR2 SAAADI. V was pared by 4 bases and J by 4 bases, with 11 bases between. The CDR3 covers 14 residues. The CDR3 is CASSVISENQPQHF. The CDR3, as DNA: TGCGCCAGCAGTGTCATATCGGAGAATCAGCCCCAGCATTTT.

This clonotype has more than one count but fewer than ten. The V gene is TRBV11-2, the J gene TRBJ2-5; D not certain. Germline V gives CDR1 SGHAT, CDR2 FQNNGV. The CDR3 runs 11 residues. V was shortened by 4 bases and J by 5 bases, with 5 bases between the two germline ends. The CDR3 loop reads CASSSAETQYF. The CDR3, as DNA: TGTGCCAGCAGCTCGGCGGAGACCCAGTACTTC.

Turning to this clonotype: The conserved closing phenylalanine or tryptophan is absent in this CDR3, likely reflecting a read error. This chain connects TRBV29-1 to TRBJ1-3; D gene unclear. Trimming shortened V by 2 bases and J by 2 bases, and 7 bases separated the two germline ends. Germline V gene data show CDR1 as SQVTM and CDR2 as ANQGSEA. This CDR3 spans 13 amino acids. Here the CDR3 DNA reads TGCAGCGTTGAACCCCATCCTGGAAACACCATATATTTA. Its protein product is CSVEPHPGNTIYL.

There are a few counts of this clonotype. The chain uses TRBV9 and TRBJ2-7; no firm D call. In germline, CDR1 is SGDLS, CDR2 YYNGEE. V gave up 4 bases and J gave up 7 bases, with 15 bases separating them. The CDR3 contains 13 residues. The CDR3 region has the DNA TGTGCCAGCAGCCCTGGGTCCCTCCGGGAGCAGTACTTC. Translated: CASSPGSLREQYF.

Ten or more counts support this clonotype. The chain is built from TRBV7-3 and TRBJ1-1; tentative D call: TRBD1 (5 bases). Trimming cost V 2 bases and J 2 bases, with 12 bases left between them. Germline lookup yields CDR1 SGHTA and CDR2 FQGTGA. The CDR3 loop spans 15 amino acids. In DNA form, the CDR3 reads TGTGCCAGCAGCTTAGATGGGGCTTCAAACACTGAAGCTTTCTTT. Its protein is CASSLDGASNTEAFF.